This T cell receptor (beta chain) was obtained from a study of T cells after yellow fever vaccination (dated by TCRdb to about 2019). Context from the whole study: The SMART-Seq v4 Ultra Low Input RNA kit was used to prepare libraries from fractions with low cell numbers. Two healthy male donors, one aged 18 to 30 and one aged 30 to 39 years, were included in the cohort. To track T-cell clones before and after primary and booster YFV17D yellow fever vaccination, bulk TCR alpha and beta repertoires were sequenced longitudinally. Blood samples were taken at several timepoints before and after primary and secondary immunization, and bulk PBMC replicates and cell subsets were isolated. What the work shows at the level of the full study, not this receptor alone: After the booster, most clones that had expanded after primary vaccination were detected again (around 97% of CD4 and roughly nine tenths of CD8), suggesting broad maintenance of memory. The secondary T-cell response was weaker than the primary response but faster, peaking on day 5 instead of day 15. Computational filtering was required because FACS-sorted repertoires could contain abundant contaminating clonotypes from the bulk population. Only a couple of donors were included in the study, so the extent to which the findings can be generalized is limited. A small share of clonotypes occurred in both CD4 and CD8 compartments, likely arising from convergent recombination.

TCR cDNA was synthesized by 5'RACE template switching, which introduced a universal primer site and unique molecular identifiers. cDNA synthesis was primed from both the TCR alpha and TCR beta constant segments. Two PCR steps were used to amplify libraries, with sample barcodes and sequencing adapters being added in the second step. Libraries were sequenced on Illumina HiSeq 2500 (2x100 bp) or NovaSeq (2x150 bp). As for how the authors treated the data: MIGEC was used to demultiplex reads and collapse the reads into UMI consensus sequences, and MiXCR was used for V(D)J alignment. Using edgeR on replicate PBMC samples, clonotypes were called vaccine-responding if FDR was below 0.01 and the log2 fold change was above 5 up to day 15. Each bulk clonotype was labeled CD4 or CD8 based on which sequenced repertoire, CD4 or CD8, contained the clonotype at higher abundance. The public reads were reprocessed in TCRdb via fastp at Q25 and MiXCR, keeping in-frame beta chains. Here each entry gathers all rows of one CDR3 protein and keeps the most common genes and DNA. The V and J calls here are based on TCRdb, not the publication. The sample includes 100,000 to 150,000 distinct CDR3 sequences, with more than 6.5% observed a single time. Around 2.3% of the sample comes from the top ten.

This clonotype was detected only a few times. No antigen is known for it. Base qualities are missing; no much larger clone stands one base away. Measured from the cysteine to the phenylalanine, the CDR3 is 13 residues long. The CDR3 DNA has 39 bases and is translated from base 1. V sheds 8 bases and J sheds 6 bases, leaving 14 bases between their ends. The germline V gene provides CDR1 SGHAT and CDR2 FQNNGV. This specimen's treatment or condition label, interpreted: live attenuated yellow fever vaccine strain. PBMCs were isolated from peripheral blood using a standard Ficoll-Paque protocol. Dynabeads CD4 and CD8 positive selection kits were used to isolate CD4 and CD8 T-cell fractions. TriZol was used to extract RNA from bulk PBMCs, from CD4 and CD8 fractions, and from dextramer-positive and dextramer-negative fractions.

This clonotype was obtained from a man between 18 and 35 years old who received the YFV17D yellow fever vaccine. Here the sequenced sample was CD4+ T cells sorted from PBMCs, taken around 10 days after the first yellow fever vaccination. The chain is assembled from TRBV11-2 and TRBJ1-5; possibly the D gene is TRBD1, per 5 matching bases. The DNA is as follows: TGTGCCAGCGGGGTGGGGCTGGCTCAGCCCCAGCATTTT. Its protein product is CASGVGLAQPQHF.